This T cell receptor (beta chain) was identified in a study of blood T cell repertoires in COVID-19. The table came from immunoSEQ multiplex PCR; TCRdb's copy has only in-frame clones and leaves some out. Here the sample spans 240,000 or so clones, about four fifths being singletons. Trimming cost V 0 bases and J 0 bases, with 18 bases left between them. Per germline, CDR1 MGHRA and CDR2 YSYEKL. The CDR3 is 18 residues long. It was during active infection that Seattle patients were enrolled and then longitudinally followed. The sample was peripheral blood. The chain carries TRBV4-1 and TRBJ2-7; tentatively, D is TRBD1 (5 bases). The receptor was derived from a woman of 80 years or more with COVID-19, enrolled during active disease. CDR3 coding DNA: TGCGCCAGCAGCCAAGATAGAACGGTGACAGCGTCCTCCTACGAGCAGTACTTC. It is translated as CASSQDRTVTASSYEQYF.